This is a list of T cell receptor beta chains from one sample in a study of blood T cell repertoires in COVID-19. Profiled with immunoSEQ multiplex PCR; TCRdb holds only in-frame clones, not every one. The sample lists almost 250,000 clones; roughly 89% were seen once. Sequencing was done on a sample of PBMCs or T cells enriched from blood (not recorded which). These receptor sequences come from a woman aged 30 to 39 who had recovered from COVID-19. Both conserved end residues are part of each CDR3. The D gene is left open where the match is weak. Clone size is not always given. Where it is, it says once, few, many or a class for expanded clones.

TRBJ1-5	TRBV12-2	-	-	TGTGCAAGTTGGAATATAGGCAGGGACTTGTTTGATTTCGGCAATCAGCCCCAGCATTTT	CASWNIGRDLFDFGNQPQHF
TRBJ1-1	TRBV6-5	once	TRBD1	TGTGCCAGCAGCCGGACAGGGTCTGAAGCTTTCTTT	CASSRTGSEAFF
TRBJ2-3	TRBV7-8	-	-	TGTGCCAGCAGGTCTCAACCGGGGGCAGATACGCAGTATTTT	CASRSQPGADTQYF
TRBJ2-5	TRBV7-3	-	-	TGTGCCAGCAGCCTACAGGGCCAAGAGACCCAGTACTTC	CASSLQGQETQYF
TRBJ1-2	TRBV30	-	-	TGTGCCGGTCCGGACGCCCAGACAGCTAACTATGGCTACACCTTC	CAGPDAQTANYGYTF
TRBJ2-7	TRBV5-6	few	-	TGTGCCAGCAGCTCCGGGGTGGTCTCCTACGAGCAGTACTTC	CASSSGVVSYEQYF
TRBJ2-2	TRBV30	-	-	TGTGCCTGGAGTGTACGGCGGAGCGGGGAGCTGTTTTTT	CAWSVRRSGELFF
TRBJ2-5	TRBV7-9	-	-	TGTGCCAGCAGCTTAGATTTGAGGTTTCGGGAGACCCAGTACTTC	CASSLDLRFRETQYF
TRBJ2-3	TRBV11-2	-	-	TGTGCCAGCAGCTTAGGTGACCGGAGGGGAGATACGCAGTATTTT	CASSLGDRRGDTQYF
TRBJ1-4	TRBV19	-	-	TGTGCCAGTAGACTGGGGAGAAAGCTTCGTACTAATGAAAAACTGTTTTTT	CASRLGRKLRTNEKLFF
TRBJ1-2	TRBV24-1	-	-	TGTGCCACCCGGGGGGGGGACGAGGATGGCTACACCTTC	CATRGGDEDGYTF
TRBJ2-6	TRBV9	-	TRBD2	TGTGCCAGCAGCCCAGCGGGGGGCGGTGGGGCCAACGTCCTGACTTTC	CASSPAGGGGANVLTF
TRBJ2-1	TRBV4-3	once	TRBD2	TGCGCCAGCAGCCAAGAAGACGGCGGGAGTAGAGAGCAGTTCTTC	CASSQEDGGSREQFF
TRBJ1-6	TRBV30	-	TRBD1	TGTGCCTGGAGCCTACCGGGACAGGGGAATTCACCCCTCCACTTT	CAWSLPGQGNSPLHF
TRBJ2-1	TRBV6-4	few	TRBD2	TGTGCCAGCAGTGTCACGGGGTCTAGCGGGCCTAATGAGCAGTTCTTC	CASSVTGSSGPNEQFF
TRBJ1-4	TRBV28	-	-	TGTGCCAGCAGCCCCACCCACACCGAAAAACTGTTTTTT	CASSPTHTEKLFF
TRBJ2-2	TRBV2	-	TRBD2	TGTGCCAGCAGTCCGGGACTAGCGGGGGGCACCGGGGAGCTGTTTTTT	CASSPGLAGGTGELFF
TRBJ1-5	TRBV7-9	-	-	TGTGCCAGCAGCTCAGAGGTGGGACTTACCAATCAGCCCCAGCATTTT	CASSSEVGLTNQPQHF
TRBJ1-5	TRBV4-1	-	TRBD1	TGCGCCAGCAGCCCAGGGGGCATTAGCAATCAGCCCCAGCATTTT	CASSPGGISNQPQHF
TRBJ2-7	TRBV9	-	TRBD2	TGTGCCAGCAGCGTCCGTGGAGCGGGAGGGTTCTACGAGCAGTACTTC	CASSVRGAGGFYEQYF
TRBJ1-5	TRBV19	-	TRBD1	TGTGCCAGTACCCCGACAGGGGGACCCCCTGGGAGCAATCAGCCCCAGCATTTT	CASTPTGGPPGSNQPQHF
TRBJ1-5	TRBV30	once	TRBD1	TGTGCCTGGAGACCAGGGTCAGGGGGTCAGCCCCAGCATTTT	CAWRPGSGGQPQHF
TRBJ2-7	TRBV7-9	few	TRBD2	TGTGCCAGCAGCCCTCTTCCAACTAGCGGGAGTTTCTACGAGCAGTACTTC	CASSPLPTSGSFYEQYF
TRBJ1-2	TRBV6-1	-	-	TGTGCCAGCAGTGAAAGGGGCAACTATGGCTACACCTTC	CASSERGNYGYTF
TRBJ1-4	TRBV4-1	-	-	TGCGCCAGCAGCCAAGCAGAGGTGGGAGGGGAACTGTTTTTT	CASSQAEVGGELFF
TRBJ1-1	TRBV29-1	-	TRBD1	TGCAGCGTTGTACTCGGACAGGGCACTGAAGCTTTCTTT	CSVVLGQGTEAFF
TRBJ1-2	TRBV6-4	-	TRBD1	TGTGCCAGCAGTGAGACAGGGCGCGGCTACACCTTC	CASSETGRGYTF
TRBJ2-3	TRBV2	-	-	TGTGCCAGCAGTGAGAGGTTGCTACTTGGCGAATACACAGATACGCAGTATTTT	CASSERLLLGEYTDTQYF
TRBJ1-5	TRBV3-1/TRBV3-2	-	TRBD1	TGTGCCAGCAGCCGGTTAACAGGGGGCGTCCAGCCCCAGCATTTT	CASSRLTGGVQPQHF
TRBJ2-5	TRBV7-3	-	TRBD2	TGTGCCAGCAGCTTAGCGGGAGTTACGGCGGAGACCCAGTACTTC	CASSLAGVTAETQYF
TRBJ2-1	TRBV7-2	-	TRBD2	TGTGCCAGCAGCCGGACTAGCGGGATCAATGAGCAGTTCTTC	CASSRTSGINEQFF
TRBJ1-3	TRBV7-2	-	-	TGTGCCAGCAGCGTGAACGGAGGCTCTGGAAACACCATATATTTT	CASSVNGGSGNTIYF
TRBJ1-5	TRBV7-9	-	-	TGTGCCAGCAGCGCGGGAGATTCGCCCCAGCATTTT	CASSAGDSPQHF
TRBJ1-6	TRBV28	-	-	TGTGCCACCTTGGGGGCAGGCCGGGGTTCACCCCTCCACTTT	CATLGAGRGSPLHF
TRBJ2-1	TRBV7-6	-	-	TGTGCCAGCAGCTTTTCCCAGGGGATGGGGGTTGGTGAGCAGTTCTTC	CASSFSQGMGVGEQFF
TRBJ2-1	TRBV18	-	-	TGTGCCAGCTCACCCAACAATGAGCAGTTCTTC	CASSPNNEQFF